The 2 T cell receptor beta chains given below trace back to one sample, sequenced in a study of T cell responses to AZD1222 COVID-19 vaccine. Generated by immunoSEQ multiplex PCR, the TCRdb table keeps only in-frame clones and is missing some. This sample has 120,000 or so clones, with 85% to 95% found just once. The input for sequencing was peripheral blood, taken 28 days after the second AZD1222 dose. The receptors here all came from an adult who received the AZD1222 COVID-19 vaccine.

The chain joins TRBV11-2 to TRBJ1-3, with D possibly TRBD1 on 5 matching bases. The CDR3 covers 14 residues. Trimming shortened V by 1 base and J by 7 bases, and 11 bases separated the two germline ends. Germline CDR1 and CDR2: SGHAT and FQNNGV. The CDR3 sequence: CASSLAAGSNTIYF. CDR3 nucleotides: TGTGCCAGCAGCTTAGCAGCAGGGAGCAACACCATATATTTT.

The chain uses TRBV11-2 and TRBJ2-5, with D perhaps assigned TRBD1 or TRBD2 (5 bases each). The CDR3 consists of 15 residues. V was cut by 5 bases and J by 5 bases, with 18 bases left in between. CDR1 is SGHAT, CDR2 FQNNGV, per germline. The CDR3 region is CASSLGPLGRETQYF. The CDR3 DNA reads TGTGCCAGCAGCCTGGGACCGCTTGGAAGGGAGACCCAGTACTTC.